This T cell receptor beta chain was found in a study of cytomegalovirus exposure and HLA in healthy donors. Study-level background: The approximately 120 validation repertoires matched the 600 to 700 first-cohort repertoires in platform, a later analysis reported.

As regards this clone: Its antigen remains unknown.

Points from the study as a whole: Confirmation in vitro established that three CMV-associated chains were specific for CMV antigens.

The germline gives CDR1 MNHEY, CDR2 SMNVEV (reference sequence). The trim removed 4 bases at V and 8 bases at J, leaving 12 bases unmatched. The CDR3 loop spans 16 amino acids. TCRdb's table, derived via immunoSEQ multiplex PCR, lists solely in-frame clones and lacks some. The sample holds approximately 98,000 clones, under 97% seen once. V is TRBV27 and J is TRBJ2-1; 9 bases map to TRBD1. This clonotype originated in a woman aged 18-29 years in good health and CMV-seronegative. The sequencing sample was made of PBMCs. The CDR3 here is CASSYRGTGKHDEQFF. Written as DNA, the CDR3 is TGTGCCAGCAGTTATAGAGGGACAGGGAAACACGATGAGCAGTTCTTC.